The T cell receptor (beta chain) under discussion was sequenced for a study of vaccination effects on CD4 cells after COVID-19. On the study more broadly: Each participant was given two doses of one vaccine (BNT162b2 or mRNA-1273).

Only in-frame clones appear in the TCRdb table, and some are missing; sequencing was by immunoSEQ multiplex PCR. This table holds around 63,000 clones, about 71% found once. Remarks on this clone: What it binds is not known.

Germline V gene sequence: CDR1 SGHNT, CDR2 YENEEA. This CDR3 spans 13 amino acids. The V end was cut by 1 base, the J end by 11 bases, with 12 bases between. Antigen-specific CD4+ T cells were first expanded with viral peptide pools by the ViraFEST assay and only then sequenced. Culture lasted around eleven days before CD4+ T cell isolation. In the vaccine recipients, nucleocapsid antibodies were negative and there was no prior SARS-CoV-2 infection. Every well housed around 2.1 million PBMC, which grew in culture alongside 9 to 10 IU/ml IL-2 and around 10 ug/ml peptides. Half-medium changes using IL-2 medium occurred on days 3 and 7.

The chain carries TRBV11-3 and TRBJ2-1; maybe TRBD1 (6 bases). The sequencing used CD4+ T cells from PBMCs cultured with HCoV-OC43 spike peptides, collected before COVID-19 vaccination. Subset specified: HCoV-OC43 spike overlapping peptide pool stimulation. The TCR was taken from a human donor who received a COVID-19 vaccine. DNA of the CDR3: TGTGCCAGCAGCTTAGCCGAAGGGGGTAAGCAGTTCTTC. Translation: CASSLAEGGKQFF.